The rows below give T cell receptor beta chains drawn from one sample of a study of CD8 T cells in Susac syndrome. TCRdb called the immunoSEQ multiplex PCR reads again in MiXCR, with one record for every CDR3 protein. The table shows 170,000 or so distinct CDR3 sequences, with roughly 94% occurring only once. Material: CD4+ T cells from PBMCs. The origin of the receptors is a human donor with Susac syndrome. CDR3s include the opening cysteine and the closing phenylalanine or tryptophan. D genes are given only for firm matches. Some rows mark clone size as missing; the rest say once, few, many or name a class of expanded clone.

abundance: -
d_gene: TRBD1
v_gene: TRBV29-1
j_gene: TRBJ2-2
CDR3aa: CSVEGQGADTGELFF
CDR3nt: TGCAGCGTTGAGGGACAGGGGGCCGACACCGGGGAGCTGTTTTTT

abundance: -
d_gene: -
v_gene: TRBV14
j_gene: TRBJ2-2
CDR3aa: CASSRKNTGELFF
CDR3nt: TGTGCCAGCAGCCGCAAGAACACCGGGGAGCTGTTTTTT

abundance: -
d_gene: -
v_gene: TRBV7-2
j_gene: TRBJ1-5
CDR3aa: CASSIMGQSNQPQHF
CDR3nt: TGTGCCAGCAGCATCATGGGACAAAGCAATCAGCCCCAGCATTTT

abundance: once
d_gene: TRBD1
v_gene: TRBV27
j_gene: TRBJ1-4
CDR3aa: CASSLSTTGGNEKLFF
CDR3nt: TGTGCCAGCAGTTTAAGCACGACAGGGGGTAATGAAAAACTGTTTTTT

abundance: -
d_gene: -
v_gene: TRBV12-3/TRBV12-4
j_gene: TRBJ1-1
CDR3aa: CASSQDLAAFF
CDR3nt: TGTGCCAGCAGCCAGGATCTGGCAGCTTTCTTT

abundance: once
d_gene: -
v_gene: TRBV9
j_gene: TRBJ2-1
CDR3aa: CASSVVPLDGYNEQFF
CDR3nt: TGTGCCAGCAGCGTAGTCCCTCTGGACGGCTACAATGAGCAGTTCTTC

abundance: -
d_gene: -
v_gene: TRBV5-1
j_gene: TRBJ2-4
CDR3aa: CASSPEAKNIQYF
CDR3nt: TGCGCCAGCAGCCCGGAAGCCAAAAACATTCAGTACTTC

abundance: -
d_gene: -
v_gene: TRBV21-1
j_gene: TRBJ2-7
CDR3aa: CASSKGAPETEQYF
CDR3nt: TGTGCCAGCAGCAAAGGGGCCCCAGAGACCGAGCAGTACTTC

abundance: -
d_gene: -
v_gene: TRBV2
j_gene: TRBJ1-1
CDR3aa: CASSDRRNTEAFF
CDR3nt: TGTGCCAGCAGTGACAGGAGGAACACTGAAGCTTTCTTT

abundance: -
d_gene: TRBD1
v_gene: TRBV24-1
j_gene: TRBJ2-2
CDR3aa: CATASTGHTGELFF
CDR3nt: TGTGCCACCGCATCGACAGGGCACACCGGGGAGCTGTTTTTT

abundance: -
d_gene: -
v_gene: TRBV3-1
j_gene: TRBJ1-2
CDR3aa: CASSPSDGWDGYTF
CDR3nt: TGTGCCAGCAGCCCGTCCGACGGGTGGGATGGCTACACCTTC

abundance: -
d_gene: -
v_gene: TRBV20-1
j_gene: TRBJ1-4
CDR3aa: CSAAGTNGDEKLFF
CDR3nt: TGCAGTGCCGCCGGGACAAATGGGGATGAAAAACTGTTTTTT

abundance: few
d_gene: TRBD2
v_gene: TRBV12-3/TRBV12-4
j_gene: TRBJ2-7
CDR3aa: CASSPGAGGLYEQYF
CDR3nt: TGTGCCAGCAGTCCTGGAGCGGGGGGGCTCTACGAGCAGTACTTC

abundance: -
d_gene: -
v_gene: TRBV5-1
j_gene: TRBJ1-6
CDR3aa: CASSFGTSDSPLHF
CDR3nt: TGCGCCAGCAGCTTCGGGACAAGCGATTCACCCCTCCACTTT

abundance: once
d_gene: -
v_gene: TRBV27
j_gene: TRBJ2-7
CDR3aa: CASSLSYRVTSYEQYF
CDR3nt: TGTGCCAGCAGTTTATCGTACAGGGTAACCTCCTACGAGCAGTACTTC

abundance: -
d_gene: -
v_gene: TRBV6-5
j_gene: TRBJ1-1
CDR3aa: CASSYGTLNTEAFF
CDR3nt: TGTGCCAGCAGTTATGGGACTTTGAACACTGAAGCTTTCTTT

abundance: once
d_gene: TRBD1
v_gene: TRBV5-6
j_gene: TRBJ1-2
CDR3aa: CASSSNRGTYGYTF
CDR3nt: TGTGCCAGCAGCTCTAACAGGGGTACCTATGGCTACACCTTC

abundance: -
d_gene: TRBD1
v_gene: TRBV4-1
j_gene: TRBJ2-5
CDR3aa: CASSQWASGDRGPKTQYF
CDR3nt: TGCGCCAGCAGCCAATGGGCTTCCGGGGACAGGGGGCCGAAGACCCAGTACTTC

abundance: -
d_gene: -
v_gene: TRBV28
j_gene: TRBJ2-7
CDR3aa: CASSPTLSYEQYF
CDR3nt: TGTGCCAGCAGCCCGACTCTTTCCTACGAGCAGTACTTC

abundance: once
d_gene: TRBD2
v_gene: TRBV20-1
j_gene: TRBJ2-7
CDR3aa: CSAAGIQAGTSYEQYF
CDR3nt: TGCAGTGCTGCGGGCATCCAAGCGGGGACTTCCTACGAGCAGTACTTC

abundance: -
d_gene: -
v_gene: TRBV2
j_gene: TRBJ2-7
CDR3aa: CASSLNRDYEQYF
CDR3nt: TGTGCCAGCAGCTTAAACAGGGACTACGAGCAGTACTTC

abundance: -
d_gene: -
v_gene: TRBV12-3/TRBV12-4
j_gene: TRBJ2-1
CDR3aa: CASSLAGGDNEQFF
CDR3nt: TGTGCCAGCAGTTTAGCGGGGGGCGACAATGAGCAGTTCTTC